A single sample gave rise to the 31 T cell receptor beta chains below, sequenced in a study of T cell changes during pregnancy in multiple sclerosis. Assay used: immunoSEQ multiplex PCR; TCRdb lists only in-frame clones, some missing. Here the sample spans around 25,000 clones, about 88% being singletons. Material: CD8+ T cells from peripheral blood mononuclear cells, obtained in the second trimester of pregnancy. These receptors were obtained from a female donor with multiple sclerosis, enrolled in a pregnancy study.

The rearrangement uses TRBV5-4 and TRBJ2-5, with 9 bases lining up with TRBD1. CDR3 length equals 15 residues. Germline V CDR1 and CDR2: SGHNT, YYREEE (reference sequence). J gave up 5 bases and V 0 bases, and 5 bases lay outside the gene matches. Written as DNA, the CDR3 is TGTGCCAGCAGCTTGGAGGGACAGGGTTTTGAGACCCAGTACTTC. It translates to CASSLEGQGFETQYF.

The CDR3 here is CASSSEDRATEAFF. CDR3 bases: TGCGCCAGCAGCTCAGAGGACAGGGCCACTGAAGCTTTCTTT. The rearrangement links TRBV5-1 to TRBJ1-1, with TRBD1 matching over 8 bases. The CDR3 runs to 14 residues. CDR1 and CDR2 (germline): SGHRS, YFSETQ. Germline trimming cut 3 bases from V and 4 bases from J; bases unmatched to any gene: 5.

This clone was detected only once. This rearrangement joins TRBV6-4 to TRBJ2-1, with D tentatively TRBD2 (7 bases). This CDR3 comprises 16 residues. Germline CDR1 reads MRHNA; CDR2 reads SNTAGT. V lost 3 bases and J 3 bases, leaving 15 bases between the germline ends. Here the CDR3 DNA reads TGTGCCAGCAGTGAAGTGGGGGGGGCATTCTACAATGAGCAGTTCTTC. It is translated as CASSEVGGAFYNEQFF.

Of note for this clone: The germline gene is not matched at one end of the junction; a read error may be the cause. V is TRBV4-1 and J is TRBJ2-3, with 10 bases lining up with TRBD2. Germline V lookup: CDR1 MGHRA, CDR2 YSYEKL. This CDR3 is built from 15 residues. CDR3 sequence: CASSQERGGSDTQYF. As DNA, the CDR3 is TGTGCCAGCAGCCAAGAGCGGGGGGGCTCAGATACGCAGTATTTT.

V is TRBV27 and J is TRBJ2-7; D is uncertain. Trimming pared 3 bases from V and 1 base from J, leaving 7 bases between. The CDR3 contains 13 residues. Per germline, CDR1 MNHEY and CDR2 SMNVEV (reference sequence). CDR3 DNA sequence: TGTGCCAGCAGTTTTCAAACTTCCTACGAGCAGTACTTC. It codes for CASSFQTSYEQYF.

The chain couples TRBV27 to TRBJ1-2; tentative D call: TRBD1 (5 bases). The CDR3 covers 18 residues. V lost 3 bases and J 1 base, leaving 21 bases between the germline ends. CDR1 MNHEY and CDR2 SMNVEV come from the germline V gene (reference sequence). In nucleotides, the CDR3 is TGTGCCAGCAGTTTGTTCCCCCCCGACAGCCTCCTTAACTATGGCTACACCTTC. Its protein is CASSLFPPDSLLNYGYTF.

The rearrangement joins TRBV7-2 to TRBJ2-1; 8 nucleotides line up with TRBD2. The CDR3 runs to 15 residues. CDR1 SGHTA and CDR2 FQGNSA come from the germline V gene. V shed 5 bases and J 6 bases; nucleotides not matched to a gene: 9. CDR3 in amino acids: CASSKGLGSGNEQFF. CDR3 coding DNA: TGTGCCAGCAGCAAGGGACTAGGGTCGGGCAATGAGCAGTTCTTC.

This rearrangement joins TRBV30 to TRBJ2-7, with D possibly matching TRBD1 (6 bases). V lost 3 bases, J lost 3 bases, and 9 bases lay in between. This CDR3 is 12 amino acids long. Germline V CDR1 and CDR2: GTSNPN, SVGIG (reference sequence). CDR3 loop: CAWSPGHYEQYF. CDR3 DNA: TGTGCCTGGAGCCCGGGACACTACGAGCAGTACTTC.

This clone is medium-sized (0.01 to 0.1%) within its sample. The chain carries TRBV6-5 and TRBJ1-3; tentative D call: TRBD1 (5 bases). The CDR3 is made up of 15 amino acids. V was pared by 6 bases and J by 0 bases, with 12 bases between. CDR1 and CDR2 from the germline V gene are MNHEY and SVGAGI. This CDR3 is CASRQQVDSGNTIYF. In nucleotides, the CDR3 is TGTGCCAGCAGGCAACAGGTCGACTCTGGAAACACCATATATTTT.

The genes are TRBV4-3 and TRBJ2-6; TRBD1 matches 12 bases. The trim removed 5 bases at V and 0 bases at J, leaving 5 bases unmatched. The CDR3 is 18 amino acids. Germline loops: CDR1 LGHNA, CDR2 YSLEER. CDR3 amino acids: CASSNRDRGPSGANVLTF. The CDR3 region has the DNA TGCGCCAGCAGCAACCGGGACAGGGGGCCCTCTGGGGCCAACGTCCTGACTTTC.

This chain joins TRBV7-9 and TRBJ2-7; 7 bases are a match to TRBD1. Germline V gene sequence: CDR1 SEHNR, CDR2 FQNEAQ (reference sequence). Germline trimming cut 6 bases from V and 0 bases from J; bases unmatched to any gene: 8. This CDR3 spans 15 amino acids. The CDR3 protein is CASSPGQAYSYEQYF. The CDR3 coding sequence is TGTGCCAGCAGTCCCGGACAGGCGTACTCCTACGAGCAGTACTTC. The full variable domain, completed using reference TRBV7-9 and TRBJ2-7, is DTGVSQNPRHKITKRGQNVTFRCDPISEHNRLYWYRQTLGQGPEFLTYFQNEAQLEKSRLLSDRFSAERPKGSFSTLEIQRTEQGDSAMYLCASSPGQAYSYEQYFGPGTRLTVT.

Here the CDR3 DNA reads TGTGCCAGTAGTGCGACGCAGGGCTACGAGCAGTACTTC. It specifies CASSATQGYEQYF. The V call is TRBV19, the J call TRBJ2-7, with TRBD1 as a possible D gene (5 bases). CDR1 is LNHDA and CDR2 is SQIVND in the germline V gene (reference sequence). The CDR3 is 13 amino acids. Trimming took off 5 bases at V and 3 bases at J, with 11 bases between the two ends.

The rearrangement links TRBV27 to TRBJ1-2; D is perhaps TRBD1 (5 bases). Per germline, CDR1 MNHEY and CDR2 SMNVEV (reference sequence). Trimming pared 4 bases from V and 5 bases from J, leaving 14 bases between. This CDR3 contains 14 residues. The CDR3 coding sequence is TGTGCCAGCAGTTGGACCACAGGAACTTATGGCTACACCTTC. Translated, it gives CASSWTTGTYGYTF.

Only one count was recorded for this clone. The V gene is TRBV27, the J gene TRBJ2-2; 7 bases map to TRBD2. The J segment lost 3 bases and the V segment lost 11 bases, leaving 3 bases of the junction unmatched. The germline gives CDR1 MNHEY, CDR2 SMNVEV (reference sequence). The CDR3 is made up of 12 amino acids. Here the CDR3 reads CAVAGDTGELFF. CDR3 nucleotide sequence: TGTGCCGTGGCGGGGGACACCGGGGAGCTGTTTTTT.

The gene calls are TRBV9 and TRBJ1-6, with 7 bases lining up with TRBD1. Germline loops: CDR1 SGDLS, CDR2 YYNGEE. The CDR3 has 14 residues. Trimming at V came to 3 bases and at J to 6 bases, leaving 3 bases not matched to a gene. CDR3: CASSARGSNSPLHF. In nucleotides, the CDR3 is TGTGCCAGCAGCGCCAGGGGGTCTAATTCACCCCTCCACTTT.

This chain joins TRBV4-1 and TRBJ1-1; D perhaps matches TRBD1 (5 bases). Germline-derived CDR1 and CDR2 are MGHRA and YSYEKL. Between the trimmed V and J ends, which lost 4 bases and 4 bases, there was a span of 19 bases. The CDR3 is made up of 16 amino acids. This CDR3 reads CASSLPGRAGVTEAFF. Here the CDR3 DNA reads TGCGCCAGCAGCCTCCCCGGGAGGGCGGGGGTCACTGAAGCTTTCTTT.

The V and J genes are TRBV7-2 and TRBJ2-5; 7 bases align to TRBD1. In germline, CDR1 is SGHTA, CDR2 FQGNSA. The CDR3 runs to 15 residues. V trimming: 5 bases; J trimming: 4 bases; junction bases outside the gene matches: 10. The chain's CDR3 is CASSPGQAGRETQYF. CDR3 nucleotides: TGTGCCAGCAGCCCAGGACAGGCGGGTAGAGAGACCCAGTACTTC.

The chain uses TRBV11-2 and TRBJ1-4; 9 nucleotides align to TRBD1. Germline CDR1 is SGHAT and CDR2 is FQNNGV. This CDR3 region has 14 residues. V lost 4 bases, J lost 7 bases, and 4 bases stayed unmatched. The DNA for the CDR3 is TGTGCCAGCAGCTCGGACAGGGGCGCTGAAAAACTGTTTTTT. Its translation: CASSSDRGAEKLFF.

This chain connects TRBV7-2 to TRBJ1-1; TRBD1 might be the D (5 bases). Trimming took 5 bases from V and 6 from J, leaving 19 bases between them. CDR1 and CDR2 (germline): SGHTA, FQGNSA. The CDR3 spans 15 residues. Here the CDR3 DNA reads TGTGCCAGCAGCCCCCGGGGGGGAGTCCGTGCTGAAGCTTTCTTT. The encoded protein is CASSPRGGVRAEAFF.

J is TRBJ2-7 and V is TRBV5-4; no definite D call. The CDR3 contains 12 residues. V was pared by 4 bases and J by 2 bases, with 7 bases between. The germline CDR1 and CDR2 sequences are SGHNT and YYREEE (reference sequence). In DNA form, the CDR3 reads TGTGCCAGCAGCCGCGGCCCCTACGAGCAGTACTTC. It encodes CASSRGPYEQYF. Variable domain in full (rest from reference TRBV5-4 and TRBJ2-7): ETGVTQSPTHLIKTRGQQVTLRCSSQSGHNTVSWYQQALGQGPQFIFQYYREEENGRGNFPPRFSGLQFPNYSSELNVNALELDDSALYLCASSRGPYEQYFGPGTRLTVT.

The J gene is TRBJ1-1, the V gene TRBV18, with D tentatively TRBD1 (5 bases). Trimming removed 6 bases at V and 5 bases at J, with 13 bases between. CDR1 is KGHSH, CDR2 LQKENI, per germline. The CDR3 runs 13 residues. Here the CDR3 reads CASSDGAPTEAFF. CDR3 bases: TGTGCCAGCTCTGATGGGGCCCCAACTGAAGCTTTCTTT.

V and J are TRBV18 and TRBJ2-5; D is possibly TRBD2 (6 bases). The germline V and J ends were trimmed by 6 bases and 5 bases, with 13 bases remaining between them. CDR1 is KGHSH and CDR2 is LQKENI in the germline V gene. This CDR3 is 13 amino acids long. CDR3 residues: CASSLHGGETQYF. CDR3 sequence (DNA): TGTGCCAGCTCCCTTCACGGGGGTGAGACCCAGTACTTC.

The chain recombines TRBV9 with TRBJ2-1, with 7 bases that match TRBD2. CDR1 SGDLS and CDR2 YYNGEE come from the germline V gene. The CDR3 sequence is 16 residues long. Trimming removed 0 bases from V and 4 bases from J; junction bases left unmatched: 7. Here the CDR3 reads CASSVAAGEPYNEQFF. The CDR3, as DNA: TGTGCCAGCAGCGTAGCTGCGGGGGAGCCTTACAATGAGCAGTTCTTC.

The J gene is TRBJ1-6, the V gene TRBV19; D is unclear. Trimming stripped 3 bases from V and 13 bases from J, with 16 bases between. The CDR3 length is 14 residues. CDR1 is LNHDA, CDR2 SQIVND, per germline (reference sequence). CDR3 coding DNA: TGTGCCAGTAGTATCTACGAACCAAACAGTCCCCTCCACTTT. Its translation is CASSIYEPNSPLHF.

The chain couples TRBV5-4 to TRBJ2-1; no firm D call. Per germline, CDR1 SGHNT and CDR2 YYREEE (reference sequence). Trimming shortened V by 0 bases and J by 15 bases, and 16 bases separated the two germline ends. The CDR3 totals 13 residues. The CDR3 coding sequence is TGTGCCAGCAGCTTGGACCCTCCGCGTGGTTGGTTCTTC. Amino acids: CASSLDPPRGWFF. Supplemented by reference TRBV5-4 and TRBJ2-1, the full variable domain reads ETGVTQSPTHLIKTRGQQVTLRCSSQSGHNTVSWYQQALGQGPQFIFQYYREEENGRGNFPPRFSGLQFPNYSSELNVNALELDDSALYLCASSLDPPRGWFFGPGTRLTVL.

The chain combines TRBV9 with TRBJ2-3, with D maybe TRBD2 (6 bases). The V and J ends lost 3 bases and 0 bases respectively, with 23 bases between them. CDR3 length: 19 residues. Germline loops: CDR1 SGDLS, CDR2 YYNGEE. The CDR3 loop is CASSALYGGNLQSTDTQYF. CDR3 nucleotides: TGTGCCAGCAGCGCACTCTACGGGGGAAACCTCCAGAGCACAGATACGCAGTATTTT.

The V gene is TRBV30, the J gene TRBJ1-4; a weak D match, TRBD1 (5 bases). CDR3 size: 12 residues. Germline CDR1 reads GTSNPN; CDR2 reads SVGIG (reference sequence). V lost 4 bases and J lost 12, with 15 bases in between. The CDR3, as DNA: TGTGCCTGGAACGACGGGCCGGGGGAACTGTTTTTT. This translates into CAWNDGPGELFF.

The genes are TRBV7-9 and TRBJ2-7; 9 bases line up with TRBD2. The CDR3 length is 15 residues. CDR1 is SEHNR and CDR2 is FQNEAQ in the germline V gene (reference sequence). Trimming at V came to 0 bases and at J to 7 bases, leaving 7 bases not matched to a gene. For the CDR3, the DNA is TGTGCCAGCAGCTTAGCGCGCGGGGGGGCGCGAGAGCAGTACTTC. It translates to CASSLARGGAREQYF.

This clone has a handful of counts. The chain links TRBV11-2 to TRBJ2-1; D ambiguous. Trimming left V 4 bases short and J 5 bases short, with 18 bases between. The CDR3 is 16 amino acids. Germline CDR1 SGHAT, CDR2 FQNNGV. CDR3 sequence (DNA): TGTGCCAGCAGCTCCCCATCCACTATCCGGGACAATGAGCAGTTCTTC. Amino acids: CASSSPSTIRDNEQFF.

The chain is built from TRBV30 and TRBJ1-1; D remains ambiguous. V was clipped by 2 bases and J by 0 bases, with 4 bases between them. CDR3 size: 12 residues. Germline V CDR1 and CDR2: GTSNPN, SVGIG (reference sequence). CDR3 DNA: TGTGCCTGGAGTTTTATGAACACTGAAGCTTTCTTT. This translates into CAWSFMNTEAFF. Together with reference TRBV30 and TRBJ1-1, the CDR3 gives the full variable domain: SQTIHQWPATLVQPVGSPLSLECTVEGTSNPNLYWYRQAAGRGLQLLFYSVGIGQISSEVPQNLSASRPQDRQFILSSKKLLLSDSGFYLCAWSFMNTEAFFGQGTRLTVV.

The rearrangement links TRBV4-1 to TRBJ2-1; 9 positions agree with TRBD1. Germline CDR1 MGHRA, CDR2 YSYEKL. V shed 4 bases and J 9 bases; nucleotides not matched to a gene: 16. The CDR3 runs 17 residues. The CDR3 sequence: CASSLQITGGAGPEQFF. CDR3 sequence (DNA): TGCGCCAGCAGCCTACAGATCACAGGGGGCGCGGGGCCTGAGCAGTTCTTC.